A selection of T cell receptor beta chains follows, all from one sample in a study of blood T cell repertoires in COVID-19. Method: immunoSEQ multiplex PCR; TCRdb's copy keeps in-frame clones and lacks some. The repertoire holds some 120,000 clones, with 55% to 70% as singletons. The sequenced material came from peripheral blood. The source is a woman in her 70s with acute or convalescent COVID-19. Each CDR3 is given without its conserved first and last residue.

J,V,CDR3
TRBJ1-3,TRBV4-1,ASSQDLGGSGNTIY
TRBJ2-7,TRBV6-5,ASNSGTGGSYEQY
TRBJ1-2,TRBV11-2,ASSPTTTGSRDYT
TRBJ2-3,TRBV4-2,ASSQGGTGGTDTQY
TRBJ1-5,TRBV29-1,SVLAAGDNQPQH
TRBJ2-3,TRBV6-5,ASSRGTGADTQY
TRBJ2-3,TRBV6-1,ASSESWGSAGGPTDTQY
TRBJ2-1,TRBV6-4,ASSDRGGWDEQF
TRBJ2-1,TRBV7-6,AGQGFHEQF
TRBJ2-3,TRBV7-8,ASSFMGGPGDTQY